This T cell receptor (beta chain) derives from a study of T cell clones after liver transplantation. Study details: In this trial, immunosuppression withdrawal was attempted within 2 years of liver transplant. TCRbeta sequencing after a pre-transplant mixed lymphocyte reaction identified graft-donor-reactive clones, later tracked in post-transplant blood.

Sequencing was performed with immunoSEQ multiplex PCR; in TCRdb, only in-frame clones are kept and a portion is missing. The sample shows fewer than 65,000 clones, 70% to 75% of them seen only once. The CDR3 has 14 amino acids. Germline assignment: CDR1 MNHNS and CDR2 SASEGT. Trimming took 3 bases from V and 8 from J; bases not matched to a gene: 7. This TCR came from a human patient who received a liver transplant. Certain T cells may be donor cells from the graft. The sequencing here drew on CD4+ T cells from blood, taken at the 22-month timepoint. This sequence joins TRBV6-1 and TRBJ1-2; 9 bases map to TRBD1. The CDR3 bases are TGTGCCAGCAGTGATGGGGACAGGGTCGGAGGCTACACCTTC. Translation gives CASSDGDRVGGYTF.